The sample holds one count of the clone carrying this T cell receptor beta chain. Produced via immunoSEQ multiplex PCR; TCRdb's table is partial and in-frame only. The sample has about 290,000 clones, around 92% seen once. This record belongs to a study of blood T cell repertoires in COVID-19. Sample: peripheral blood. The source of this sequence is a woman aged 25 to 39 with COVID-19, enrolled during active disease.

The CDR3 region is CASSFTSDYEQFF. The CDR3 region has the DNA TGTGCCAGCAGTTTCACTAGTGACTATGAGCAGTTCTTC. This sequence joins TRBV27 and TRBJ2-1; the D gene is possibly TRBD2 (5 bases). V lost 3 bases and J 8 bases, leaving 11 bases between the germline ends. Germline CDR1 is MNHEY and CDR2 is SMNVEV (reference sequence). The CDR3 has 13 residues.